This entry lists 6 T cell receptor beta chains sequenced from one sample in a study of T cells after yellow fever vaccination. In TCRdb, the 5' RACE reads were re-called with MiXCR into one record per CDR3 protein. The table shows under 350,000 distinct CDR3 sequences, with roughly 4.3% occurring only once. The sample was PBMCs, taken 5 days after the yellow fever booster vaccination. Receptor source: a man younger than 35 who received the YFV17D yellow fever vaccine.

The CDR3 sequence is CASSLGPESSNQPQHF. DNA of the CDR3: TGCGCCAGCAGCTTGGGCCCGGAGAGTAGCAATCAGCCCCAGCATTTT. The chain is built from TRBV5-1 and TRBJ1-5; D not certain. This CDR3 is 16 amino acids long. Germline assignment: CDR1 SGHRS and CDR2 YFSETQ. Trimming took 0 bases from V and 0 from J, leaving 10 bases between them.

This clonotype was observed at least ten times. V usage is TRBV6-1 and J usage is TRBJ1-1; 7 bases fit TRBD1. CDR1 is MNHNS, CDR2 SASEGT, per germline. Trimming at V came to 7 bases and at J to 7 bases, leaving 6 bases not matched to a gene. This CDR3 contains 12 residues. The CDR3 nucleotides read TGTGCCAGCACCGGACAGGAGGGTGAAGCTTTCTTT. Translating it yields CASTGQEGEAFF.

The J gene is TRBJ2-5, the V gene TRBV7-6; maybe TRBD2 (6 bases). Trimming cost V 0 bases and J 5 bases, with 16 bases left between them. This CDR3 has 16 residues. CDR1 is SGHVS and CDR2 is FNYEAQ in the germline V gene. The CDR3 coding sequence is TGTGCCAGCAGCTTAGCGTCGGCGGGGCTCACGGAGACCCAGTACTTC. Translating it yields CASSLASAGLTETQYF.

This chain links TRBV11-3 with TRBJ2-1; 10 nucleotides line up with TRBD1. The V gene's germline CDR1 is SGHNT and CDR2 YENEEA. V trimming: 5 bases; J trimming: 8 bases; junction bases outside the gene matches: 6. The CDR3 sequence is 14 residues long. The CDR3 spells CASSPGTGDHEQFF. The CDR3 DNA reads TGTGCCAGCAGCCCGGGGACAGGGGATCATGAGCAGTTCTTC.

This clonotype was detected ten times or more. CDR3 residues: CASSLESSNTGELFF. CDR3 bases: TGCGCCAGCAGCTTGGAGAGTTCGAACACCGGGGAGCTGTTTTTT. This chain joins TRBV5-1 and TRBJ2-2; unclear D gene. This CDR3 spans 15 amino acids. CDR1 SGHRS and CDR2 YFSETQ come from the germline V gene. V was trimmed by 0 bases and J by 0 bases, leaving 6 bases between them.

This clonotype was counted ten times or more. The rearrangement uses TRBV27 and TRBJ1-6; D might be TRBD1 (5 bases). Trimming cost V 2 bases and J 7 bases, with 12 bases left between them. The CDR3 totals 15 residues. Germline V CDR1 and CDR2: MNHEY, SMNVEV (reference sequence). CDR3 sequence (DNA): TGTGCCAGCAGTTTAATCGGGACGGGAAATTCACCCCTCCACTTT. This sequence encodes CASSLIGTGNSPLHF.